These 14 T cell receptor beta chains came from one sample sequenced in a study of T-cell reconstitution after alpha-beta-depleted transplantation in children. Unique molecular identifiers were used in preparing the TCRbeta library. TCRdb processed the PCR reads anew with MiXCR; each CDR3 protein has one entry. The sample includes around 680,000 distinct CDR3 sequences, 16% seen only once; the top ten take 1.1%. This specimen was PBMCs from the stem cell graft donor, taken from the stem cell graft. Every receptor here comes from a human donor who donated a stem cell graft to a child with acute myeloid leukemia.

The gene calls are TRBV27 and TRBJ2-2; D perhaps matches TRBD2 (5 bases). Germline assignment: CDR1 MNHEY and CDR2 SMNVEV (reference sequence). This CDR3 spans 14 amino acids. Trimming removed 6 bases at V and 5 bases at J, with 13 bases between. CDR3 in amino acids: CASSRKDWTGELFF. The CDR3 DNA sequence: TGTGCCAGCAGCCGGAAGGACTGGACCGGGGAGCTGTTTTTT.

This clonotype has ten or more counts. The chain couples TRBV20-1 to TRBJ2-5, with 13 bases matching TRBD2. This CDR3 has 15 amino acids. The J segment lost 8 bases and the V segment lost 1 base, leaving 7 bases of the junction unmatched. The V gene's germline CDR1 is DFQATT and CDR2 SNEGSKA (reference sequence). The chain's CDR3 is CSARAGLAGLGTQYF. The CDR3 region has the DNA TGCAGTGCTAGAGCGGGACTAGCGGGGCTAGGAACCCAGTACTTC.

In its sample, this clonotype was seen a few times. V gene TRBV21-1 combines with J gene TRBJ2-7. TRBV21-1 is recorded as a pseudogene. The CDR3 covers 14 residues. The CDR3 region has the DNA TGTGCCAGCAGCAAAGTTCAGGACCATGGCGAGCAGTACTTC. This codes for CASSKVQDHGEQYF.

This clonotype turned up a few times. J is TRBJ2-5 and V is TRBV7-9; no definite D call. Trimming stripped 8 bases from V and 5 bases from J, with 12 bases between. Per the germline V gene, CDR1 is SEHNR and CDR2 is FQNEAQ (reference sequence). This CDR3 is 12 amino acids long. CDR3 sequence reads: CASGPGPETQYF. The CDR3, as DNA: TGTGCCAGCGGCCCAGGTCCCGAGACCCAGTACTTC.

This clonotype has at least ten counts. The CDR3, as DNA: TGTGCCAGCAGTCTACAGGGGGCTGGTCAGCCCCAGCATTTT. Translation: CASSLQGAGQPQHF. The chain uses TRBV12-3 or TRBV12-4 and TRBJ1-5, with TRBD1 identical over 9 bases. V lost 5 bases to trimming and J lost 6 bases; unmatched junction nucleotides: 5. The CDR3 consists of 14 residues.

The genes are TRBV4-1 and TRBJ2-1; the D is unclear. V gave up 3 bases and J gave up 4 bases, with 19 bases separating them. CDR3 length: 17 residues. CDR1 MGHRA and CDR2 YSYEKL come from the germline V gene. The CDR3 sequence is CASSHSALRTLYNEQFF. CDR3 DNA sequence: TGCGCCAGCAGCCATTCCGCGCTAAGAACTCTATACAATGAGCAGTTCTTC.

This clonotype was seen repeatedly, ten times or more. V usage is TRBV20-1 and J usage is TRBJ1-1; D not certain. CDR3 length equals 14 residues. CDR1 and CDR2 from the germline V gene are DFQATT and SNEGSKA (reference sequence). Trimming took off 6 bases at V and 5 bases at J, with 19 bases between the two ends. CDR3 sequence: CSAIREGRATEAFF. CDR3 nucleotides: TGCAGTGCCATTCGTGAGGGCCGAGCAACTGAAGCTTTCTTT.

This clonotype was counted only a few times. The DNA of the CDR3 is TGTGCCACCAGCAGAGAAGGACAGGGGCAAGAGACCCAGTACTTC. Protein sequence: CATSREGQGQETQYF. The chain employs TRBV15 and TRBJ2-5; 9 bases match TRBD1. The CDR3 is 15 residues long. The germline gives CDR1 LNHNV, CDR2 YYDKDF (reference sequence). V trimming: 0 bases; J trimming: 2 bases; junction bases outside the gene matches: 1.

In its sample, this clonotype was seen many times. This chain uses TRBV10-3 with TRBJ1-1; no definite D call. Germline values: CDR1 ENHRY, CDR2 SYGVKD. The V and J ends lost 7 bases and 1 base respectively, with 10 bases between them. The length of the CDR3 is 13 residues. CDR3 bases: TGTGCCATCACGTGGGGAACGAACACTGAAGCTTTCTTT. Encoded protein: CAITWGTNTEAFF.

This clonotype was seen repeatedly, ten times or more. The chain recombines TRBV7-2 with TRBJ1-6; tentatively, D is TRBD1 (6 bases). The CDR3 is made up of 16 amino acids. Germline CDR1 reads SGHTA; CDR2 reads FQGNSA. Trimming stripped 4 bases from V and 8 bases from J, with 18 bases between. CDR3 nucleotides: TGTGCCAGCAGCTCACAGGGTACGGTATCAGATTCACCCCTCCACTTT. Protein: CASSSQGTVSDSPLHF.

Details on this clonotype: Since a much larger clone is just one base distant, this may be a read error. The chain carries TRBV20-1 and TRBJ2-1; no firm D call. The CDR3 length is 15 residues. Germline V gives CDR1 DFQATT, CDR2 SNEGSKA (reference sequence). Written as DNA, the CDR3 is TGCAGTGCTAGAGCTCTAGATTCCACCTACAATGAGCAGTCCTTC. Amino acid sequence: CSARALDSTYNEQSF.

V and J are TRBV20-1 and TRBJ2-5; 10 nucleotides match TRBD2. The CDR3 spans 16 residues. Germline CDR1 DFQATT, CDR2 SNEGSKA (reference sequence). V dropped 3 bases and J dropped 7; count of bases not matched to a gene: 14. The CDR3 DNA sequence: TGCAGTGCTAGTATCGGGCTAGCGGGGGCCCATGGGACCCAGTACTTC. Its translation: CSASIGLAGAHGTQYF.

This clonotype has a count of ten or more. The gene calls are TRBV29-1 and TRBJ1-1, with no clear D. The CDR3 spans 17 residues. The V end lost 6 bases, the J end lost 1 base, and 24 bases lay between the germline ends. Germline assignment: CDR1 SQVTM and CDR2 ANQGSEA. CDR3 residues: CSVARRPGRFPNTEAFF. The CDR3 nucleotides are TGCAGCGTCGCGAGAAGACCAGGCCGTTTTCCGAACACTGAAGCTTTCTTT.

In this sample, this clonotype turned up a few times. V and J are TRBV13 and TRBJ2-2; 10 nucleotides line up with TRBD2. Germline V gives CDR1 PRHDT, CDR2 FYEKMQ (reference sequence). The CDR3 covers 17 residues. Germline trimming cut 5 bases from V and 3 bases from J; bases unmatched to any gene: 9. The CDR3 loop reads CASSTPSGGSHTGELFF. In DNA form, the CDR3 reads TGTGCCAGCAGCACCCCTAGCGGGGGTTCACACACCGGGGAGCTGTTTTTT.